Listed here are 29 T cell receptor beta chains from one sample, sequenced in a study of cytomegalovirus exposure and HLA in healthy donors. Use of 60 Vbeta and 13 Jbeta primers characterized the PCR. Here immunoSEQ multiplex PCR was the method, and the copy in TCRdb shows in-frame clones only, minus some. The profile shows some 98,000 clones, 81% of them singletons. The sequencing sample was made of PBMCs. These receptors originate from a man between 35 and 55 years old in good health and CMV-seronegative.

V is TRBV15 and J is TRBJ2-7; D gene uncertain. CDR1 LNHNV and CDR2 YYDKDF come from the germline V gene (reference sequence). Deletions cut 0 bases from V and 2 bases from J, with 2 bases between. The CDR3 runs to 12 residues. CDR3 loop: CATSRDTYEQYF. Here the CDR3 DNA reads TGTGCCACCAGCAGAGACACCTACGAGCAGTACTTC.

V and J are TRBV6-6 and TRBJ2-7; no firm D call. Germline V CDR1 and CDR2: MNHNY, SVGAGI (reference sequence). The length of the CDR3 is 13 residues. With 2 bases removed from V and 1 base from J, the gap between germline ends came to 6 bases. The CDR3 region has the DNA TGTGCCAGCAGTTACGCACAGTCCTACGAGCAGTACTTC. Amino acid sequence: CASSYAQSYEQYF.

The chain recombines TRBV19 with TRBJ2-3; D uncertain. Germline lookup yields CDR1 LNHDA and CDR2 SQIVND (reference sequence). This CDR3 contains 14 residues. Trimming left V 1 base short and J 5 bases short, with 10 bases between. The CDR3 DNA sequence: TGTGCCAGTAGTATAGGCCTAGGAAAAGATACGCAGTATTTT. As protein: CASSIGLGKDTQYF.

The V gene is TRBV20-1, the J gene TRBJ1-1; no reliable D call. V lost 3 bases and J lost 6, with 8 bases in between. CDR3 length: 11 amino acids. Per germline, CDR1 DFQATT and CDR2 SNEGSKA (reference sequence). Here the CDR3 reads CSARLEAEAFF. The CDR3 DNA is TGCAGTGCTAGGCTTGAGGCTGAAGCTTTCTTT.

There are a few counts of this clone. The chain employs TRBV5-1 and TRBJ2-5; possibly TRBD2 for D (6 bases). V dropped 3 bases and J dropped 5 bases, with 8 bases sitting between them. Looked up from germline, CDR1 is SGHRS and CDR2 is YFSETQ. The CDR3 spans 12 residues. Here the CDR3 DNA reads TGCGCCAGCAGCTCAGGGAGGGAGACCCAGTACTTC. Translation: CASSSGRETQYF.

The V and J genes are TRBV7-9 and TRBJ2-5; 9 nucleotides align to TRBD1. The end of the DNA aligns better with TRBJ2-7, so the J call may be wrong. The CDR3 has 14 amino acids. Germline V lookup: CDR1 SEHNR, CDR2 FQNEAQ (reference sequence). CDR3 protein: CASSFPGTGPEQYF. CDR3 bases: TGTGCCAGCAGTTTCCCCGGGACAGGGCCCGAGCAGTACTTC.

This sequence joins TRBV2 and TRBJ2-7, with TRBD2 matching over 10 bases. The CDR3 length is 14 residues. In germline, CDR1 is SNHLY, CDR2 FYNNEI. Trimming took 7 bases from V and 6 from J; bases not matched to a gene: 9. The CDR3 DNA reads TGTGCCAGCAAGACTAGCGGGCCCTTTTCCGAGCAGTACTTC. It specifies CASKTSGPFSEQYF.

This clone was seen only once. The chain couples TRBV30 to TRBJ2-2; D not certain. Germline CDR1 and CDR2: GTSNPN and SVGIG (reference sequence). Trimming took 4 bases from V and 6 from J, leaving 9 bases between them. This CDR3 contains 12 residues. CDR3 DNA: TGTGCCTGGAATCCCCAGTCCGGGGAGCTGTTTTTT. Its translation is CAWNPQSGELFF.

V is TRBV27 and J is TRBJ1-1, with unresolved D. The CDR3 sequence is 13 residues long. The germline V gene has CDR1 MNHEY and CDR2 SMNVEV (reference sequence). Trimming took 5 bases from V and 4 from J, leaving 11 bases between them. The CDR3 region is CASSRGGSTEAFF. DNA of the CDR3: TGTGCCAGCAGTCGCGGTGGGAGCACTGAAGCTTTCTTT.

This sequence joins TRBV7-6 and TRBJ2-1; D is undetermined. Germline loops: CDR1 SGHVS, CDR2 FNYEAQ. The CDR3 extends over 14 amino acids. V lost 4 bases to trimming and J lost 0 bases, with 7 bases between them. The CDR3 spells CASSSGGSYNEQFF. Here the CDR3 DNA reads TGTGCCAGCAGCTCGGGTGGCTCCTACAATGAGCAGTTCTTC.

The J gene is TRBJ2-6, the V gene TRBV7-6; TRBD1 agrees at 9 bases. The CDR3 covers 17 residues. V shed 5 bases, J shed 1 base, and the junction held 6 bases outside the gene matches. Germline assignment: CDR1 SGHVS and CDR2 FNYEAQ. The CDR3 here is CASSGTGRSSGANVLTF. The CDR3 bases are TGTGCCAGCAGCGGGACAGGGAGGTCTTCTGGGGCCAACGTCCTGACTTTC.

This rearrangement joins TRBV29-1 to TRBJ1-1; D perhaps matches TRBD1 (5 bases). The germline V gene encodes CDR1 SQVTM and CDR2 ANQGSEA. The CDR3 runs to 13 residues. The V end was cut by 7 bases, the J end by 3 bases, with 15 bases between. The CDR3 DNA sequence: TGCAGCGCCGCAGGCGGAGGGGACACTGAAGCTTTCTTT. Translated, it gives CSAAGGGDTEAFF.

The genes are TRBV18 and TRBJ2-7; the match to TRBD1 covers 8 bases. The CDR3 totals 15 residues. V lost 3 bases and J lost 4; bases outside the gene matches: 8. CDR1 is KGHSH and CDR2 is LQKENI in the germline V gene. The CDR3 is CASSPGQGVVYEQYF. The CDR3, as DNA: TGTGCCAGCTCACCCGGACAGGGAGTAGTATACGAGCAGTACTTC. The full variable domain, in which reference TRBV18 and TRBJ2-7 provide the parts outside the CDR3, is NAGVMQNPRHLVRRRGQEARLRCSPMKGHSHVYWYRQLPEEGLKFMVYLQKENIIDESGMPKERFSAEFPKEGPSILRIQQVVRGDSAAYFCASSPGQGVVYEQYFGPGTRLTVT.

The chain carries TRBV6-6 and TRBJ2-5, with 10 bases that match TRBD2. The CDR3 length is 14 residues. Looked up from germline, CDR1 is MNHNY and CDR2 is SVGAGI (reference sequence). The CDR3 reads CVTGSGGGRETQYF. The CDR3 DNA sequence: TGTGTCACGGGCAGCGGGGGGGGCAGGGAGACCCAGTACTTC.

The rearrangement joins TRBV6-1 to TRBJ1-5; TRBD1 matches at 8 bases. The CDR3 contains 15 residues. J gave up 6 bases and V 4 bases, and 8 bases lay outside the gene matches. Germline-derived CDR1 and CDR2 are MNHNS and SASEGT. This chain's CDR3 is CASSAGQGVGQPQHF. CDR3 coding DNA: TGTGCCAGCAGTGCCGGACAGGGTGTGGGTCAGCCCCAGCATTTT.

The chain uses TRBV6-5 and TRBJ1-2; no clear D gene. V was clipped by 5 bases and J by 7 bases, with 8 bases between them. The CDR3 has 11 residues. The germline V gene has CDR1 MNHEY and CDR2 SVGAGI. The chain's CDR3 is CASSPGGGYTF. The CDR3 bases are TGTGCCAGCAGTCCCGGAGGTGGCTACACCTTC.

The rearrangement links TRBV6-1 to TRBJ2-7; D may be TRBD2 (6 bases). V was trimmed by 8 bases and J by 4 bases, leaving 15 bases between them. The CDR3 covers 13 residues. The germline gives CDR1 MNHNS, CDR2 SASEGT. The CDR3 DNA sequence: TGTGCCAGCTCGTCGGGGGTAGGTTACGAGCAGTACTTC. Protein product: CASSSGVGYEQYF.

This clone was found a few times. The chain employs TRBV6-5 and TRBJ2-7; 11 nucleotides match TRBD1. The CDR3 is made up of 15 amino acids. Germline V gene sequence: CDR1 MNHEY, CDR2 SVGAGI. V was clipped by 5 bases and J by 6 bases; unmatched bases: 9. CDR3 sequence reads: CASSPGTGGVSEQYF. The CDR3 coding sequence is TGTGCCAGCAGTCCCGGGACAGGGGGAGTGAGCGAGCAGTACTTC.

The chain couples TRBV11-2 to TRBJ1-1, with TRBD1 matching over 7 bases. V lost 1 base and J lost 4; bases outside the gene matches: 9. In germline, CDR1 is SGHAT, CDR2 FQNNGV. This CDR3 has 16 amino acids. CDR3 DNA sequence: TGTGCCAGCAGCTTAGTCGTAGGGGGCTCGGGCACTGAAGCTTTCTTT. Translation gives CASSLVVGGSGTEAFF. The variable domain in full, completed from reference TRBV11-2 and TRBJ1-1, reads EAGVAQSPRYKIIEKRQSVAFWCNPISGHATLYWYQQILGQGPKLLIQFQNNGVVDDSQLPKDRFSAERLKGVDSTLKIQPAKLEDSAVYLCASSLVVGGSGTEAFFGQGTRLTVV.

Points on this clone: The sample carries other DNA sequences with the same CDR3. The V and J genes are TRBV5-1 and TRBJ2-2, with 7 bases lining up with TRBD1. Germline lookup yields CDR1 SGHRS and CDR2 YFSETQ. With 4 bases clipped from V and 0 bases from J, the junction kept 6 bases outside the gene matches. This CDR3 comprises 16 residues. This CDR3 reads CASSPTGTANTGELFF. CDR3 in DNA: TGCGCCAGCAGCCCAACCGGGACAGCGAACACCGGGGAGCTGTTTTTT.

Only one count was recorded for this clone. The chain employs TRBV28 and TRBJ1-2; no reliable D call. CDR1 is MDHEN and CDR2 is SYDVKM in the germline V gene. V was clipped by 3 bases and J by 6 bases, with 5 bases between them. The CDR3 is 11 residues long. This chain's CDR3 is CASSFRDGYTF. The CDR3 nucleotides are TGTGCCAGCAGTTTCCGGGATGGCTACACCTTC.

This chain joins TRBV5-4 and TRBJ2-1; the match to TRBD2 covers 8 bases. V lost 0 bases, J lost 10 bases, and 3 bases stayed unmatched. Germline loops: CDR1 SGHNT, CDR2 YYREEE (reference sequence). This CDR3 is 13 amino acids long. CDR3 sequence reads: CASSLEGTREQFF. The DNA of the CDR3 is TGTGCCAGCAGCTTGGAGGGGACTAGGGAGCAGTTCTTC.

This chain uses TRBV6-5 with TRBJ1-5; 7 bases are shared with TRBD1. The germline gives CDR1 MNHEY, CDR2 SVGAGI. V lost 3 bases to trimming and J lost 2 bases; unmatched junction nucleotides: 1. The CDR3 length is 14 residues. The DNA for the CDR3 is TGTGCCAGCAGTTATAGGGGGCGCAATCAGCCCCAGCATTTT. This sequence encodes CASSYRGRNQPQHF.

The gene calls are TRBV6-5 and TRBJ1-2; weak D call: TRBD1 (5 bases). V lost 6 bases and J 8 bases, leaving 22 bases between the germline ends. Per germline, CDR1 MNHEY and CDR2 SVGAGI. The CDR3 consists of 15 residues. The DNA for the CDR3 is TGTGCCAGCAGCCCCCCGGCAGGGCGGTTGGGCGGCTACACCTTC. This translates into CASSPPAGRLGGYTF.

The chain couples TRBV4-3 to TRBJ2-5, with 10 bases that match TRBD2. The DNA matches TRBJ2-7 better at its end, which makes the J call doubtful. The CDR3 sequence is 15 residues long. Per germline, CDR1 LGHNA and CDR2 YSLEER. For the CDR3, the DNA is TGCGCCAGCAGCCAAGAACTAGCGGGGTTCTACGAGCAGTACTTC. Translation: CASSQELAGFYEQYF.

CDR3 sequence: CASSLAAGTANTGELFF. CDR3 nucleotide sequence: TGTGCCAGCAGCTTAGCGGCCGGGACAGCGAACACCGGGGAGCTGTTTTTT. The chain couples TRBV7-8 to TRBJ2-2, with 7 bases aligning to TRBD1. The CDR3 contains 17 residues. Germline CDR1 reads SGHVS; CDR2 reads FQNEAQ. V shed 0 bases and J 0 bases; nucleotides not matched to a gene: 4.

This chain connects TRBV19 to TRBJ1-5; 7 bases line up with TRBD1. The V gene end was trimmed by 5 bases and the J gene end by 5 bases; junction bases not matched to a gene: 6. From germline, CDR1 is LNHDA and CDR2 SQIVND (reference sequence). CDR3 length equals 14 residues. CDR3 sequence reads: CASSADRVDQPQHF. CDR3 coding DNA: TGTGCCAGTAGTGCTGACAGGGTAGATCAGCCCCAGCATTTT.

The CDR3 loop reads CASSDSLETDTQYF. In DNA, the CDR3 is TGTGCCAGCAGTGACTCGTTAGAAACAGATACGCAGTATTTT. This chain joins TRBV6-4 and TRBJ2-3, with D unresolved. This CDR3 comprises 14 residues. The germline gives CDR1 MRHNA, CDR2 SNTAGT. V lost 0 bases and J lost 3, with 7 bases in between.

The chain recombines TRBV27 with TRBJ2-7, with D possibly matching TRBD1 (6 bases). The CDR3 is 17 amino acids. The V end lost 4 bases, the J end lost 1 base, and 20 bases lay between the germline ends. The V gene's germline CDR1 is MNHEY and CDR2 SMNVEV (reference sequence). CDR3 bases: TGTGCCAGCAGTTCATTTAGGCAAAGCAGGGGTTCCTACGAGCAGTACTTC. As protein: CASSSFRQSRGSYEQYF.